This TCR beta chain derives from a study of lymphopenia after photon versus proton radiotherapy. Whole-study results and caveats: Post-nadir diversity loss with photons came from oligoclonal expansion, particularly CD8+ Temra cells.

The table came from immunoSEQ multiplex PCR; TCRdb's copy has only in-frame clones and leaves some out. The sample records about 53,000 clones, 80% to 90% being singletons. CDR1 is SGHNT and CDR2 is YYREEE in the germline V gene (reference sequence). CDR3 size: 14 residues. Trimming took 4 bases from V and 2 from J, leaving 10 bases between them. This clone came up a few times. What it binds is not known. This chain links TRBV5-4 with TRBJ2-4; D remains unclear. This specimen consisted of peripheral blood, obtained from a patient treated with photon-based radiotherapy. This TCR derives from a man aged 50-60 years with gastric cancer. CDR3 nucleotides: TGTGCCAGCAGCGATGACATATCCAAAAACATTCAGTACTTC. Encoded protein: CASSDDISKNIQYF.